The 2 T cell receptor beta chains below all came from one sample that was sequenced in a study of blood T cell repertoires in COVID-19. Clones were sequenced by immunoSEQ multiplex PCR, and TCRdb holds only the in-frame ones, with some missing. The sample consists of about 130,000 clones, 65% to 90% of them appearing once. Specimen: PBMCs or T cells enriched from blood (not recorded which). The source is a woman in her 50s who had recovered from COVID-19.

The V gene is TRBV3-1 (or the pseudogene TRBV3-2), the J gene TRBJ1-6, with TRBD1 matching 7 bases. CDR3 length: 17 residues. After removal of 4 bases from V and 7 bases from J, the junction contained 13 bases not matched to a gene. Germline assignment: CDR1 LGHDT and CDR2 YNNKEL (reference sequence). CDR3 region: CASSPLTGSLANSPLHF. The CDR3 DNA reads TGTGCCAGCAGCCCCCTGACAGGGTCGCTTGCGAATTCACCCCTCCACTTT.

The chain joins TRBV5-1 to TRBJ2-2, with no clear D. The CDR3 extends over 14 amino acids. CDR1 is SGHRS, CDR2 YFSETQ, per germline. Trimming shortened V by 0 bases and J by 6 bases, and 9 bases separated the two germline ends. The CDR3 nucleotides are TGCGCCAGCAGCTTGGGACACTCCCCCGGGGAGCTGTTTTTT. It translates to CASSLGHSPGELFF.